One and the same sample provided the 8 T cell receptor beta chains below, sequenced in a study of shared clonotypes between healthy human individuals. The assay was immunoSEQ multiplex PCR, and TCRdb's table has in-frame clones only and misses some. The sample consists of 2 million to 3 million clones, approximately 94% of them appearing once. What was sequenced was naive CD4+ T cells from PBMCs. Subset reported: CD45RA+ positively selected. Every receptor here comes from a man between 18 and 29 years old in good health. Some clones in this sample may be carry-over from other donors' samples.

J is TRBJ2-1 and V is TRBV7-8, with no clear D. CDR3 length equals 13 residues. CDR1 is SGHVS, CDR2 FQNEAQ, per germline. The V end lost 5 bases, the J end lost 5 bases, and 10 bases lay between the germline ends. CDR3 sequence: CASSVTADNEQFF. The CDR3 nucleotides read TGTGCCAGCAGCGTCACGGCCGACAATGAGCAGTTCTTC.

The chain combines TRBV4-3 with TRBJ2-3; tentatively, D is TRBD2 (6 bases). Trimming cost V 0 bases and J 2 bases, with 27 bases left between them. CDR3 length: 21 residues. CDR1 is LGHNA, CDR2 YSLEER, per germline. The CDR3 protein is CASSQDFGNRGYYSFTDTQYF. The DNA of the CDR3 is TGCGCCAGCAGCCAAGATTTCGGCAACCGGGGGTACTACAGTTTCACAGATACGCAGTATTTT.

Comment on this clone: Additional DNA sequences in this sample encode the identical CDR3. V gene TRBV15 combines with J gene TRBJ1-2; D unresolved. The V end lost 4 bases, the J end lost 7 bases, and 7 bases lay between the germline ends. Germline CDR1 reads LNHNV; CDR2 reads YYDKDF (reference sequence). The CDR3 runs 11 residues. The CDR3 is CATSKGGGYTF. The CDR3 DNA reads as TGTGCCACCAGCAAGGGTGGTGGCTACACCTTC.

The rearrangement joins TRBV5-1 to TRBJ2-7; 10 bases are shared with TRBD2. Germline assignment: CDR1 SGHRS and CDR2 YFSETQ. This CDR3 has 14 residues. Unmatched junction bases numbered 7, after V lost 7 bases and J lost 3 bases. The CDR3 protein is CASAAGGPGYEQYF. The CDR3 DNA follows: TGCGCCAGCGCAGCGGGAGGGCCTGGCTACGAGCAGTACTTC.

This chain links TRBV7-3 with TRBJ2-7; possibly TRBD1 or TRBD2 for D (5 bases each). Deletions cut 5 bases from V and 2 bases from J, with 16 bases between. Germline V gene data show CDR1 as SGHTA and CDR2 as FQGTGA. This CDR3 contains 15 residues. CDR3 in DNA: TGTGCCAGCAGCCCAGTCGCCGGGGCTGCCTACGAGCAGTACTTC. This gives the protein CASSPVAGAAYEQYF.

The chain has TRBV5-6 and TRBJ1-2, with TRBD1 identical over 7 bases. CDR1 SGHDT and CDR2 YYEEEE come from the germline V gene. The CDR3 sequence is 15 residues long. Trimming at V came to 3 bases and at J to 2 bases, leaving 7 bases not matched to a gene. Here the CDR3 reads CASSSSGTENYGYTF. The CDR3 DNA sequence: TGTGCCAGCAGCTCCTCCGGGACAGAGAACTATGGCTACACCTTC.

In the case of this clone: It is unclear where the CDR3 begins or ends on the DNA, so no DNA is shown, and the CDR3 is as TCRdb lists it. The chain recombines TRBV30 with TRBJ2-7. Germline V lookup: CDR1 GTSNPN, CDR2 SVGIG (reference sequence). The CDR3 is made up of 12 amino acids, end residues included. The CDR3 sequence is CAWGGGTSPRGF.

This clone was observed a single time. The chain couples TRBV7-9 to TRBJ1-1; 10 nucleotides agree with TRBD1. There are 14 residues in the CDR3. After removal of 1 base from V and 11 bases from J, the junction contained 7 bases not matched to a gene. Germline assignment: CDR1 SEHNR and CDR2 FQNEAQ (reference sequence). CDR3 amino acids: CASSLEGTGARAFF. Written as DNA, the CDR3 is TGTGCCAGCAGCTTAGAGGGGACAGGGGCTCGCGCTTTCTTT.